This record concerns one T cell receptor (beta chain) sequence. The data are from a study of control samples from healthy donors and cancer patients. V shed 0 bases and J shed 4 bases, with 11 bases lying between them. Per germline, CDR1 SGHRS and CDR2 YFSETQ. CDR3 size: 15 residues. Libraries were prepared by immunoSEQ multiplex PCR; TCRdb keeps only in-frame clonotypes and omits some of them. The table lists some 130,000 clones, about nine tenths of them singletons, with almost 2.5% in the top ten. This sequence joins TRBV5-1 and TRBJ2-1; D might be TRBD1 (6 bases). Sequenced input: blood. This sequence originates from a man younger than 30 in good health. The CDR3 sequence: CASSLVQGTYNEQFF. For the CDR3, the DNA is TGCGCCAGCAGCTTGGTACAGGGAACTTACAATGAGCAGTTCTTC.